A single sample gave rise to the 26 T cell receptor beta chains below, sequenced in a study of cytotoxic CD8 clonotypes in ibrutinib-treated CLL. Generated by immunoSEQ multiplex PCR, the TCRdb table keeps only in-frame clones and is missing some. This sample has over 100,000 clones; approximately 83% occur once, and the top ten carry roughly 2%. Specimen: PBMCs, collected after 24 months of ibrutinib treatment. The receptors originated from a human donor with chronic lymphocytic leukemia.

This rearrangement joins TRBV18 to TRBJ2-2, with TRBD1 as a possible D gene (6 bases). Germline CDR1 is KGHSH and CDR2 is LQKENI. V gave up 3 bases and J gave up 1 base, with 12 bases separating them. The CDR3 covers 16 residues. CDR3 DNA: TGTGCCAGCTCACCCCAGCTACAGGGGAACACCGGGGAGCTGTTTTTT. Its protein product is CASSPQLQGNTGELFF.

J is TRBJ2-5 and V is TRBV6-1; 9 nucleotides agree with TRBD2. CDR3 size: 16 residues. Germline V lookup: CDR1 MNHNS, CDR2 SASEGT. V was pared by 0 bases and J by 6 bases, with 8 bases of the junction left unmatched. CDR3 amino acids: CASSEARRGGTQTQYF. The DNA for the CDR3 is TGTGCCAGCAGTGAAGCGAGGCGGGGGGGCACACAGACCCAGTACTTC.

V and J are TRBV29-1 and TRBJ1-1; TRBD1 aligns across 8 bases. There are 13 residues in the CDR3. V lost 8 bases to trimming and J lost 0 bases; unmatched junction nucleotides: 5. Germline V gene sequence: CDR1 SQVTM, CDR2 ANQGSEA. In DNA, the CDR3 is TGCAGCACACGACAGGGGATGAACACTGAAGCTTTCTTT. Amino acids: CSTRQGMNTEAFF.

In this sample, this clone turned up a few times. The chain carries TRBV29-1 and TRBJ2-7; D not resolved. There are 11 residues in the CDR3. The ends were cut back, 7 bases at V and 3 bases at J, with 10 bases in the middle. Germline V lookup: CDR1 SQVTM, CDR2 ANQGSEA. The CDR3 is CSGIHYYEQYF. CDR3 nucleotide sequence: TGCAGCGGGATTCATTACTACGAGCAGTACTTC.

The V call is TRBV6-6, the J call TRBJ1-2, with 9 bases identical to TRBD1. Germline V gene data show CDR1 as MNHNY and CDR2 as SVGAGI (reference sequence). The length of the CDR3 is 15 residues. V shed 2 bases and J 7 bases; nucleotides not matched to a gene: 8. CDR3 residues: CASSYRSQGAAGYTF. The CDR3 DNA is TGTGCCAGCAGTTACCGCTCACAGGGGGCTGCTGGCTACACCTTC.

The chain couples TRBV18 to TRBJ2-5; D unresolved. CDR1 KGHSH and CDR2 LQKENI come from the germline V gene. This CDR3 region has 13 residues. Trimming pared 5 bases from V and 3 bases from J, leaving 10 bases between. Here the CDR3 reads CASSFRLKETQYF. The CDR3 DNA reads TGTGCCAGCTCATTTCGGCTTAAAGAGACCCAGTACTTC.

The chain joins TRBV2 to TRBJ2-7, with D maybe TRBD2 (6 bases). CDR1 and CDR2 from the germline V gene are SNHLY and FYNNEI. Trimming removed 7 bases from V and 0 bases from J, with 13 bases in between. This CDR3 has 14 amino acids. This chain's CDR3 is CASNGGVSSYEQYF. CDR3 DNA: TGTGCCAGCAACGGCGGGGTTAGCTCCTACGAGCAGTACTTC.

V usage is TRBV7-2 and J usage is TRBJ2-5; tentatively, D is TRBD2 (5 bases). The V and J ends lost 7 bases and 4 bases respectively, with 10 bases between them. The germline CDR1 and CDR2 sequences are SGHTA and FQGNSA. The length of the CDR3 is 12 residues. CDR3 amino acids: CASNREGETQYF. The CDR3 DNA sequence: TGTGCCAGCAACCGAGAGGGAGAGACCCAGTACTTC.

V and J are TRBV5-1 and TRBJ2-4, with a possible D match to TRBD1 (5 bases). Germline CDR1 SGHRS, CDR2 YFSETQ. CDR3 size: 16 residues. The V end was cut by 3 bases, the J end by 0 bases, with 13 bases between. This CDR3 is CASSYSTGLAKNIQYF. CDR3 nucleotide sequence: TGCGCCAGCAGCTACTCAACAGGTTTAGCCAAAAACATTCAGTACTTC.

The J gene is TRBJ2-1, the V gene TRBV2; the match to TRBD1 covers 7 bases. The V and J ends lost 6 bases and 3 bases, in that order; junction bases with no gene match: 14. Germline-derived CDR1 and CDR2 are SNHLY and FYNNEI. CDR3 length: 17 residues. CDR3 amino acids: CASSERSGTAIYNEQFF. CDR3 DNA sequence: TGTGCCAGCAGCGAACGATCCGGGACAGCGATCTACAATGAGCAGTTCTTC. Together with reference TRBV2 and TRBJ2-1, the CDR3 gives the full variable domain: EPEVTQTPSHQVTQMGQEVILRCVPISNHLYFYWYRQILGQKVEFLVSFYNNEISEKSEIFDDQFSVERPDGSNFTLKIRSTKLEDSAMYFCASSERSGTAIYNEQFFGPGTRLTVL.

The chain has TRBV27 and TRBJ2-1, with D possibly matching TRBD1 (6 bases). Germline V gene data show CDR1 as MNHEY and CDR2 as SMNVEV (reference sequence). The CDR3 totals 16 residues. V gave up 3 bases and J gave up 3 bases, with 15 bases separating them. CDR3 sequence: CASSLTGRFVYNEQFF. CDR3 nucleotides: TGTGCCAGCAGTTTGACAGGTAGGTTTGTCTACAATGAGCAGTTCTTC.

The V gene is TRBV27, the J gene TRBJ2-6; D is unresolved. Trimming took 1 base from V and 0 from J, leaving 10 bases between them. Germline CDR1 MNHEY, CDR2 SMNVEV (reference sequence). The CDR3 extends over 17 amino acids. CDR3 bases: TGTGCCAGCAGTTTATTGGACCGGAGCTCTGGGGCCAACGTCCTGACTTTC. It translates to CASSLLDRSSGANVLTF.

CDR3 sequence reads: CASSLGQLPQYF. As DNA, the CDR3 is TGTGCCAGTAGTTTGGGACAGCTGCCGCAGTACTTC. V and J are TRBV19 and TRBJ2-7, with 7 bases that match TRBD1. Germline assignment: CDR1 LNHDA and CDR2 SQIVND (reference sequence). This CDR3 contains 12 residues. V trimming: 5 bases; J trimming: 9 bases; junction bases outside the gene matches: 7.

The V call is TRBV7-9, the J call TRBJ2-2; perhaps TRBD1 as D (6 bases). Trimming cost V 2 bases and J 7 bases, with 14 bases left between them. Germline V gene data show CDR1 as SEHNR and CDR2 as FQNEAQ (reference sequence). The CDR3 totals 15 residues. CDR3 nucleotides: TGTGCCAGCAGCTTATCGCAGGGGTTACACGGGGAGCTGTTTTTT. Its protein product is CASSLSQGLHGELFF.

The rearrangement uses TRBV4-3 and TRBJ1-5; 7 bases are a match to TRBD1. Germline CDR1 LGHNA, CDR2 YSLEER. The CDR3 runs 15 residues. With V trimmed by 0 bases and J by 7 bases, 6 bases remained unmatched. The CDR3 sequence is CASSQDYRGGQPQHF. The CDR3 bases are TGCGCCAGCAGCCAAGACTACAGGGGTGGACAGCCCCAGCATTTT.

The chain joins TRBV4-1 to TRBJ2-2; the match to TRBD1 covers 8 bases. Germline V gene sequence: CDR1 MGHRA, CDR2 YSYEKL. CDR3 length: 16 amino acids. The ends lost 5 bases at V and 6 bases at J; junction bases unmatched: 11. In nucleotides, the CDR3 is TGCGCCAGCAGCATGATTTTGACAGGGGCGGCCGGGGAGCTGTTTTTT. Translated: CASSMILTGAAGELFF.

The CDR3 spells CASSEATGRGLAKNIQYF. The CDR3, as DNA: TGTGCCAGCAGTGAAGCAACCGGGAGGGGGCTAGCCAAAAACATTCAGTACTTC. V and J are TRBV6-1 and TRBJ2-4; the D gene is possibly TRBD2 (8 bases). Germline loops: CDR1 MNHNS, CDR2 SASEGT. The V and J ends lost 0 bases and 0 bases respectively, with 15 bases between them. CDR3 length: 18 amino acids.

Relative to its sample, this clone is medium-sized (0.01 to 0.1%). The gene calls are TRBV7-3 and TRBJ2-2; 10 positions match TRBD1. Trimming cost V 6 bases and J 3 bases; bases outside gene matches: 10. Germline V CDR1 and CDR2: SGHTA, FQGTGA. CDR3 length: 17 residues. The CDR3 sequence is CASRLPGQGTDTGELFF. As DNA, the CDR3 is TGTGCCAGCAGGCTTCCGGGACAGGGGACGGACACCGGGGAGCTGTTTTTT. The full variable domain, with the rest looked up from reference TRBV7-3 and TRBJ2-2, is GAGVSQTPSNKVTEKGKYVELRCDPISGHTALYWYRQSLGQGPEFLIYFQGTGAADDSGLPNDRFFAVRPEGSVSTLKIQRTERGDSAVYLCASRLPGQGTDTGELFFGEGSRLTVL.

The CDR3 spells CASSLSETEAFF. The CDR3 region has the DNA TGTGCCAGCAGCTTGAGTGAAACTGAAGCTTTCTTT. The J gene is TRBJ1-1, the V gene TRBV5-6; D ambiguous. V was pared by 1 base and J by 5 bases, with 6 bases between. The CDR3 contains 12 residues. Looked up from germline, CDR1 is SGHDT and CDR2 is YYEEEE.

The V and J genes are TRBV6-1 and TRBJ2-7, with D possibly TRBD2 on 7 matching bases. Germline V gives CDR1 MNHNS, CDR2 SASEGT. This CDR3 is 13 amino acids long. V lost 7 bases, J lost 3 bases, and 13 bases lay in between. CDR3 in DNA: TGTGCCAGCACCGGAAGGGGGGGCTACGAGCAGTACTTC. Translation: CASTGRGGYEQYF.

This clone was observed a few times. This chain connects TRBV15 to TRBJ1-5; no clear D. Looked up from germline, CDR1 is LNHNV and CDR2 is YYDKDF (reference sequence). CDR3 length equals 14 residues. Deletions cut 5 bases from V and 2 bases from J, with 10 bases between. This chain's CDR3 is CATSWGRGNQPQHF. CDR3 DNA: TGTGCCACCAGCTGGGGTCGGGGCAATCAGCCCCAGCATTTT.

The CDR3 here is CASRQGARNQPQHF. CDR3 DNA: TGTGCCAGCAGACAGGGGGCTAGGAATCAGCCCCAGCATTTT. V gene TRBV6-1 combines with J gene TRBJ1-5; 9 positions agree with TRBD1. Germline trimming cut 6 bases from V and 4 bases from J; bases unmatched to any gene: 4. There are 14 residues in the CDR3. CDR1 and CDR2 (germline): MNHNS, SASEGT.

The DNA of the CDR3 is TGTGCCAGCAGCTTCCTAGGGACTAGTAAGGATGAGCAGTTCTTC. The encoded protein is CASSFLGTSKDEQFF. The chain carries TRBV7-2 and TRBJ2-1; 8 bases match TRBD2. The length of the CDR3 is 15 residues. Losses at the gene ends were 3 bases for V and 8 bases for J; bases not matched to a gene: 9. Per the germline V gene, CDR1 is SGHTA and CDR2 is FQGNSA.

The chain employs TRBV7-3 and TRBJ2-5; 8 bases are a match to TRBD1. Unmatched junction bases numbered 13, after V lost 8 bases and J lost 5 bases. The germline V gene encodes CDR1 SGHTA and CDR2 FQGTGA. This CDR3 is 15 amino acids long. CDR3 coding DNA: TGTGCCAGCGGCCGGACAGGGTTCGTAGGGGAGACCCAGTACTTC. This translates into CASGRTGFVGETQYF.

The chain combines TRBV4-2 with TRBJ2-1; D not certain. This CDR3 comprises 17 residues. The germline V and J ends were trimmed by 0 bases and 8 bases, with 20 bases remaining between them. Germline V gene lookup returns CDR1 LGHNA and CDR2 YNFKEQ. CDR3 residues: CASSQDQYARPLDEQFF. The DNA of the CDR3 is TGTGCCAGCAGCCAAGATCAATACGCCCGGCCTTTGGATGAGCAGTTCTTC.

The J gene is TRBJ2-1, the V gene TRBV4-2, with D maybe TRBD2 (6 bases). This CDR3 spans 18 amino acids. In germline, CDR1 is LGHNA, CDR2 YNFKEQ. V lost 0 bases to trimming and J lost 6 bases, with 21 bases between them. CDR3 in DNA: TGTGCCAGCAGCCAAGATCCCCCCCCCGGGACTCCAGGCAATGAGCAGTTCTTC. It encodes CASSQDPPPGTPGNEQFF.